The 10 T cell receptor beta chains reported below all come from one sample, sequenced in a study of T cell responses to AZD1222 COVID-19 vaccine. TCRdb's copy holds only in-frame clones and misses some; the assay was immunoSEQ multiplex PCR. Among around 110,000 clones listed, around 90% were seen once. The sequences come from peripheral blood, collected on day 0 of AZD1222 vaccination. These receptors were taken from an adult in good health.

The chain has TRBV5-4 and TRBJ2-7; D is uncertain. Looked up from germline, CDR1 is SGHNT and CDR2 is YYREEE (reference sequence). Trimming pared 3 bases from V and 3 bases from J, leaving 10 bases between. CDR3 size: 13 residues. CDR3 in amino acids: CASSSPQFYEQYF. The CDR3 DNA is TGTGCCAGCAGCTCGCCCCAGTTCTACGAGCAGTACTTC.

J is TRBJ1-1 and V is TRBV15; D is possibly TRBD1 (5 bases). The CDR3 has 13 residues. Germline CDR1 reads LNHNV; CDR2 reads YYDKDF (reference sequence). The V end was cut by 1 base, the J end by 6 bases, with 9 bases between. The CDR3 DNA sequence: TGTGCCACCAGCAGAGGTCGGGGGGCTGAAGCTTTCTTT. It specifies CATSRGRGAEAFF. The full variable domain, in which reference TRBV15 and TRBJ1-1 provide the parts outside the CDR3, is DAMVIQNPRYQVTQFGKPVTLSCSQTLNHNVMYWYQQKSSQAPKLLFHYYDKDFNNEADTPDNFQSRRPNTSFCFLDIRSPGLGDTAMYLCATSRGRGAEAFFGQGTRLTVV.

The chain combines TRBV9 with TRBJ2-2; 7 positions agree with TRBD2. V lost 4 bases and J lost 3; bases outside the gene matches: 12. Germline CDR1 SGDLS, CDR2 YYNGEE. The CDR3 contains 17 residues. CDR3: CASSTPSAGTYTGELFF. CDR3 nucleotide sequence: TGTGCCAGCAGCACTCCCTCAGCGGGAACCTACACCGGGGAGCTGTTTTTT. Based on the CDR3 plus reference TRBV9 and TRBJ2-2, the full variable domain is DSGVTQTPKHLITATGQRVTLRCSPRSGDLSVYWYQQSLDQGLQFLIQYYNGEERAKGNILERFSAQQFPDLHSELNLSSLELGDSALYFCASSTPSAGTYTGELFFGEGSRLTVL.

This chain links TRBV27 with TRBJ1-5, with D perhaps matching TRBD1 (6 bases). Germline values: CDR1 MNHEY, CDR2 SMNVEV (reference sequence). Trimming cost V 5 bases and J 7 bases, with 24 bases left between them. The length of the CDR3 is 17 residues. CDR3 sequence: CASSLKSTGTVIQPQHF. CDR3 nucleotide sequence: TGTGCCAGCAGTCTAAAATCGACAGGCACGGTAATCCAGCCCCAGCATTTT.

For the CDR3, the DNA is TGTGCCAGCAGCTTGGCCCCTAGGAACACTGAAGCTTTCTTT. This gives the protein CASSLAPRNTEAFF. The genes are TRBV5-4 and TRBJ1-1; D unresolved. Trimming took off 0 bases at V and 1 base at J, with 7 bases between the two ends. The CDR3 has 14 residues. Germline CDR1 and CDR2: SGHNT and YYREEE (reference sequence).

This chain links TRBV3-1 (or the pseudogene TRBV3-2) with TRBJ1-2; 10 bases align to TRBD1. The CDR3 has 16 amino acids. V was clipped by 0 bases and J by 5 bases; unmatched bases: 6. Looked up from germline, CDR1 is LGHDT and CDR2 is YNNKEL (reference sequence). The CDR3 sequence: CASSQEIKGQGYGYTF. CDR3 bases: TGTGCCAGCAGCCAAGAAATTAAGGGACAGGGGTATGGCTACACCTTC.

The chain uses TRBV24-1 and TRBJ1-5; 9 nucleotides agree with TRBD1. CDR1 KGHDR and CDR2 SFDVKD come from the germline V gene. The length of the CDR3 is 15 residues. V dropped 2 bases and J dropped 8; count of bases not matched to a gene: 6. The CDR3 sequence is CATSDSGQGVEPQHF. CDR3 coding DNA: TGTGCCACCAGTGATTCGGGACAGGGCGTTGAGCCCCAGCATTTT.

The rearrangement joins TRBV6-2 or TRBV6-3 to TRBJ2-2, with D possibly being TRBD1 (5 bases). The germline gives CDR1 MNHEY, CDR2 SVGEGT. This CDR3 spans 17 amino acids. Trimming left V 2 bases short and J 0 bases short, with 13 bases between. The CDR3 nucleotides read TGTGCCAGCAGTTACGGAACAGGCCGCGCGAACACCGGGGAGCTGTTTTTT. It translates to CASSYGTGRANTGELFF.

This chain connects TRBV5-6 to TRBJ2-7, with a weak D call TRBD2 (5 bases). The germline CDR1 and CDR2 sequences are SGHDT and YYEEEE. The CDR3 runs to 16 residues. Deletions cut 5 bases from V and 1 base from J, with 19 bases between. Here the CDR3 DNA reads TGTGCCAGCAGTCCGGGGAGATTAAGGGTGTCCTACGAGCAGTACTTC. Protein sequence: CASSPGRLRVSYEQYF.

The chain employs TRBV6-5 and TRBJ2-7; D ambiguous. CDR1 and CDR2 (germline): MNHEY, SVGAGI. The CDR3 runs 13 residues. Trimming took 7 bases from V and 2 from J, leaving 12 bases between them. The CDR3 protein is CASTSGSTYEQYF. CDR3 nucleotides: TGTGCCAGCACGTCTGGGTCAACCTACGAGCAGTACTTC.